This TCR beta chain stems from a study of T cell changes during pregnancy in multiple sclerosis. Data came from immunoSEQ multiplex PCR; TCRdb stores just in-frame clones and leaves some out. Among approximately 30,000 clones listed, over 80% were seen once. V lost 8 bases and J 6 bases, leaving 17 bases between the germline ends. The CDR3 has 13 amino acids. CDR1 and CDR2 from the germline V gene are LGHNA and YSLEER. The J gene is TRBJ2-7, the V gene TRBV4-3; D is perhaps TRBD1 (5 bases). The sequencing here drew on CD8+ T cells from peripheral blood mononuclear cells, taken in the first trimester of pregnancy. The clonotype originates from a female donor with multiple sclerosis, enrolled in a pregnancy study. The chain's CDR3 is CASGHGLETEQYF. The CDR3 DNA is TGCGCCAGCGGACATGGGCTAGAGACCGAGCAGTACTTC.